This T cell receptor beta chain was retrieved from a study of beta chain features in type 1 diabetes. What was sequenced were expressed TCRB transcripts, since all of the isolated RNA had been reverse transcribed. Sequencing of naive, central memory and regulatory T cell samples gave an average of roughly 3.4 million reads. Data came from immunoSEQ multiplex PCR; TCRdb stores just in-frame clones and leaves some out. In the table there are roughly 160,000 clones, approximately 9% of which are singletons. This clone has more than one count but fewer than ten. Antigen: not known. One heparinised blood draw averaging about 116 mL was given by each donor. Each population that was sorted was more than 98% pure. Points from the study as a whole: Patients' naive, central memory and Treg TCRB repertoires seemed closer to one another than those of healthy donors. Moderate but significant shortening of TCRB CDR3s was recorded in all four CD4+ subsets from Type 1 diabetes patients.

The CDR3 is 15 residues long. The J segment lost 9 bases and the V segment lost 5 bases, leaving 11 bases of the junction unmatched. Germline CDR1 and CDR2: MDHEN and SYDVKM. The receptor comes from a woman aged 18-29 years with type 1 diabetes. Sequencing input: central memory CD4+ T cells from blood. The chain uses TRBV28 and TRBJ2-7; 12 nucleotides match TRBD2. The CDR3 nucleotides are TGTGCCAGCAGTCCTGGGACTAGCGGGCCCGGGCCGCAGTACTTC. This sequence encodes CASSPGTSGPGPQYF.